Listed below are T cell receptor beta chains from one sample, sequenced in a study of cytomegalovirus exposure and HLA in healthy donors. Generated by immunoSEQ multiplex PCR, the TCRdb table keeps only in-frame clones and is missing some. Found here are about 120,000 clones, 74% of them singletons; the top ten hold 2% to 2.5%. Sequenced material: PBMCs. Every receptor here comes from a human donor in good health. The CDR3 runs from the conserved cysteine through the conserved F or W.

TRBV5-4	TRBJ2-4	CASSPGGREGAFIQYF
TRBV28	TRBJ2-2	CASSSPSNTGELFF
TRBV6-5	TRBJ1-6	CASTQVQGGASPLHF
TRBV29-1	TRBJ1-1	CSVAQGKAFF
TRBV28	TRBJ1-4	CASSLSPSTNEKLFF
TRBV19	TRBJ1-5	CASRPPGQVGNQPQHF
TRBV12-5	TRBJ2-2	CASGFMNTGELFF
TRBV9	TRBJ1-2	CASSVGTLGGYTF
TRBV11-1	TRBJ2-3	CASSFSGTQGRTDTQYF
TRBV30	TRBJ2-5	CAWSGGRKETQYF
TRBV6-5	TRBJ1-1	CASSYRMSTEAFF
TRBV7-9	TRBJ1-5	CASSLAGANNQPQHF
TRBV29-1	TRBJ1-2	CSVGFRNYGYTF
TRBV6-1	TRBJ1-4	CASSPYTGPNEKLFF
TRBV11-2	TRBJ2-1	CASRGTSGINNEQFF
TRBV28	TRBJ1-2	CASRLTGATYGYTF
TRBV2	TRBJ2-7	CASRADTYEQYF
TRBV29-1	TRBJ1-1	CSVTSGVSEAFF
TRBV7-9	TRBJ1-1	CATPPGGTNTEAFF
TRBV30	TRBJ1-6	CAWSGGAGSPLHF
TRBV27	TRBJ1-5	CASSLEGWSNQPQHF
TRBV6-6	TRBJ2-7	CASSGGQGAAPGEQYF
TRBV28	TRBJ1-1	CASNGGAVSTEAFF
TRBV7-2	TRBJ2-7	CASSPDPGGEQYF
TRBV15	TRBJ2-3	CATSRDRLDPDTQYF
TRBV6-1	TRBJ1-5	CASSGRGGNQPQHF
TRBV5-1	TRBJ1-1	CASSVQTGNTEAFF
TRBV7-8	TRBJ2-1	CASSSRDKATNEQFF
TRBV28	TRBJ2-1	CASTVAGVNVGNEQFF
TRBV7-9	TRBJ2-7	CASRDLAGVEQYF
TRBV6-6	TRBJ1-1	CASSTRDRVATEAFF
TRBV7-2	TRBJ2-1	CASSTTSGHNEQFF
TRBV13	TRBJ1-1	CASSLKQGEAFF
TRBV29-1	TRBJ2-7	CSVSSGGGYEQYF
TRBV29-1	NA	CSVTRQGIHEQYF
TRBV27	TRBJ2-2	CASSPRGQDLRAETGELFF
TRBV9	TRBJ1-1	CATQDRGLNTEAFF
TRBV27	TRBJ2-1	CASRIPTGQQFF
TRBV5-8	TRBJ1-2	CASRRDRRANYGYTF
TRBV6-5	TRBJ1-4	CASSDRRSVKLFF
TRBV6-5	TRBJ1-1	CASSYDGEGTEAFF
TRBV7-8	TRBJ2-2	CASSYREGDTGELFF
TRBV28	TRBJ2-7	CASSLGGARYEQYF
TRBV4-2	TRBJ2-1	CASSQTTSGGRNEQFF
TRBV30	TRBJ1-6	CAWSVGQGGSPLHF
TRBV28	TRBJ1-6	CASSLPPVNSPLHF
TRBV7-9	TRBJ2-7	CASTLSQGGYEQYF
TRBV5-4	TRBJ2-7	CASSLAPWANEQYF
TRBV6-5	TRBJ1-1	CASSSDREPNTEAFF